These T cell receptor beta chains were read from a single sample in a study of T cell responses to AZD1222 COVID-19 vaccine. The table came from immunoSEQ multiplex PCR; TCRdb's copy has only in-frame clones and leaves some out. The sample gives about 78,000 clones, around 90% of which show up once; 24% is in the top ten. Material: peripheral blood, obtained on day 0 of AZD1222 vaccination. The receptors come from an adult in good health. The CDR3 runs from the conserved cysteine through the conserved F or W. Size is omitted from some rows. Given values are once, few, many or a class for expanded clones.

CDR3aa: CASSLRTNRANEQFF; v_gene: TRBV5-1; abundance: -
CDR3aa: CASSVDGGTEAFF; v_gene: TRBV9; abundance: -
CDR3aa: CASSVGSGTTVETQYF; v_gene: TRBV9; abundance: -
CDR3aa: CASSLGAGGPNPYEQYF; v_gene: TRBV5-1; abundance: -
CDR3aa: CASSATGDRNSPLHF; v_gene: TRBV27; abundance: few
CDR3aa: CASSAKIAKNIQYF; v_gene: TRBV9; abundance: -
CDR3aa: CASSQEHLRTNYGYTF; v_gene: TRBV14; abundance: -
CDR3aa: CASSVGLAGGETQYF; v_gene: TRBV9; abundance: few
CDR3aa: CAWRGGQPQHF; v_gene: TRBV30; abundance: -
CDR3aa: CASSPRELMNTEAFF; v_gene: TRBV7-9; abundance: -
CDR3aa: CASSRIKGGTDTQYF; v_gene: TRBV7-2; abundance: -
CDR3aa: CASSQGRTSLAGGQFF; v_gene: TRBV4-2; abundance: -
CDR3aa: CATSVSGGTGELFF; v_gene: TRBV24-1; abundance: -
CDR3aa: CANLPPSNYGYTF; v_gene: TRBV15; abundance: many
CDR3aa: CASSEWQLNYGYTF; v_gene: TRBV25-1; abundance: -
CDR3aa: CAISESAGGRGRNQPQHF; v_gene: TRBV10-3; abundance: -
CDR3aa: CASSPEGTGRSNQPQHF; v_gene: TRBV7-2; abundance: -
CDR3aa: CSVEGLGTSGDYEQYF; v_gene: TRBV29-1; abundance: -
CDR3aa: CAIRDPGLEQYF; v_gene: TRBV10-3; abundance: -
CDR3aa: CASSLEGPRTSYEQYF; v_gene: TRBV5-1; abundance: -
CDR3aa: CASSGTGQQPQHF; v_gene: TRBV2; abundance: -
CDR3aa: CAISVGKGDEQYF; v_gene: TRBV10-3; abundance: -
CDR3aa: CASSDSGSYEQYF; v_gene: TRBV6-4; abundance: few
CDR3aa: CASSTRETQYF; v_gene: TRBV11-3; abundance: -
CDR3aa: CASSPGPQAGNTIYF; v_gene: TRBV7-3; abundance: -
CDR3aa: CAWTHGLAGGAGELFF; v_gene: TRBV30; abundance: -